The TCR beta chain under discussion was sequenced for a study of T cell clonotyping in hematopoietic cell transplantation (dated by TCRdb to about 2021). Context from the whole study: The study collected some 140 blood samples from 30 to 45 consecutive transplant recipients and their related donors. Patients were recruited between 2015 and 2017 and followed until September 2020 or death. On the study overall, not on this receptor specifically: Recipient repertoires showed only a small fraction of overlap with donor repertoires, and over 97% appeared de novo at the given depth. The sample size was limited and the cells went unsorted, which meant the CD4 and CD8 repertoire contributions could not be told apart. Recipient TCR diversity fell after transplant, with pathologically expanded clonotypes rising progressively from day 30 to day 180. Inverse Simpson Index values from donors and from recipients before transplant predicted broader TCR repertoire diversity after transplant.

The immunoSEQ assay, a bias-controlled multiplex PCR with V- and J-specific primers, was used to amplify TCR beta CDR3 regions from genomic DNA. A second PCR step added a proprietary barcode and Illumina adapter sequences to the CDR3 amplicons. An Illumina MiSeq instrument was used to sequence the CDR3 libraries. The published analysis was carried out like this. Export and quality control were done with immunoSEQ Analyzer 3.0, while downstream analyses used R Bioconductor and Immunarch. Only productive rearrangements in the normalized downsampled data set went into calculating the repertoire metrics. In the normalized cohort, clonotypes with more than 5 templates were defined as pathologically expanded. Repertoire diversity was measured with the Inverse Simpson Index. To capture all clonotypes, the CMV-specificity analyses were run on the non-normalized data set. The immuneACCESS repertoire file appears here via TCRdb, limited to in-frame rearrangements. These files lack a portion of the clones; in checked studies, under half of the deficit traces to unresolved V genes, and the cause of the others is not known. Clone size and V and J calls were adopted from that table, with D and trimming inferred from the DNA. The sample has 7,000 or so clones on record, around 89% of them singletons. Clones ranked in the top ten supply roughly 8% of the sample.

In the case of this clone: No cognate antigen has been identified for it. No much larger clone is present one base from it, and per-base qualities are unavailable.

Taken from cysteine to valine, the CDR3 has 14 residues. Kept here is only the CDR3 DNA, which spans 42 bases and is read in frame from base 1. CDR1 SGHRS and CDR2 YFSETQ are derived from the germline V gene. The junction shows trimming of 2 bases on V and 7 bases on J, and the gene matches do not reach 6 bases of it. The time point label corresponds to: 100 days after allo-HCT. Blood from recipients was drawn roughly 28 days before transplant, then again at days 30, 100 and 180 after transplant. Nuclei Lysis Solution was used to extract genomic DNA from fresh or cryopreserved unfractionated peripheral blood mononuclear cells.

This sequence originates from a young adult male patient who had an allogeneic stem cell transplant from a related donor, so the T cells may come from the graft donor. Some clones in this sample may be carry-over from other donors' samples. The specimen comprised PBMCs, sampled 100 days after allogeneic stem cell transplant. In this chain, TRBV5-1 is recombined with TRBJ2-7; TRBD2 lines up with 10 middle nucleotides. The bases are TGCGCCAGCAGCTTAGCGGGAGGGGGTAGGGAGCAGTACGTC. The translation is CASSLAGGGREQYV.